The 16 T cell receptor beta chains below all came from one sample that was sequenced in a study of OX40 agonist ivuxolimab in advanced cancers. Repertoires were generated with immunoSEQ multiplex PCR, while TCRdb's copy carries only in-frame clones and drops some. In the table there are some 77,000 clones, 65% to 85% of which are singletons. This specimen was CD4+ or CD8+ T cells sorted from blood, taken in a trial of the OX40 agonist ivuxolimab. The receptors were gathered from an adult with an advanced solid tumor such as melanoma, head and neck, liver or kidney cancer.

The rearrangement links TRBV2 to TRBJ2-6; the D gene is possibly TRBD1 (6 bases). CDR1 SNHLY and CDR2 FYNNEI come from the germline V gene. V dropped 7 bases and J dropped 0 bases, with 13 bases sitting between them. This CDR3 is 16 amino acids long. The DNA of the CDR3 is TGTGCCAGCATGCCGGGACACAGCTCTGGGGCCAACGTCCTGACTTTC. It encodes CASMPGHSSGANVLTF.

The chain recombines TRBV27 with TRBJ1-5, with TRBD1 identical over 9 bases. V lost 3 bases, J lost 6 bases, and 6 bases stayed unmatched. The germline V gene encodes CDR1 MNHEY and CDR2 SMNVEV (reference sequence). This CDR3 contains 15 residues. The CDR3, as DNA: TGTGCCAGCAGTTTCCTAACAGGGGGCAGTCAGCCCCAGCATTTT. Amino acids: CASSFLTGGSQPQHF.

There are a few counts of this clone. The chain is built from TRBV19 and TRBJ1-2; 7 nucleotides line up with TRBD1. This CDR3 spans 14 amino acids. Germline CDR1 and CDR2: LNHDA and SQIVND (reference sequence). V shed 5 bases and J 3 bases; nucleotides not matched to a gene: 6. The CDR3 bases are TGTGCCAGTAGTCTGAGACAGGGTCACTATGGCTACACCTTC. It codes for CASSLRQGHYGYTF.

This sequence joins TRBV12-5 and TRBJ2-1; 9 bases match TRBD1. This CDR3 contains 14 residues. V lost 3 bases, J lost 7 bases, and 4 bases stayed unmatched. Per the germline V gene, CDR1 is LGHNT and CDR2 is FRNRAP. CDR3 DNA: TGTGCTAGTGGTTTAGGGACAGGGAGAAATGAGCAGTTCTTC. The encoded protein is CASGLGTGRNEQFF.

The CDR3 loop is CASSILDFSGNTIYF. The DNA of the CDR3 is TGTGCCAGTAGTATTCTGGACTTCTCTGGAAACACCATATATTTT. The V gene is TRBV19, the J gene TRBJ1-3, with D hard to call. The CDR3 sequence is 15 residues long. V dropped 3 bases and J dropped 0 bases, with 9 bases sitting between them. The germline V gene has CDR1 LNHDA and CDR2 SQIVND (reference sequence).

The chain carries TRBV5-6 and TRBJ1-1; no definite D call. The CDR3 length is 12 residues. Germline loops: CDR1 SGHDT, CDR2 YYEEEE. V was clipped by 3 bases and J by 5 bases, with 8 bases between them. CDR3: CASSSVQTEAFF. CDR3 DNA: TGTGCCAGCAGCTCGGTCCAGACTGAAGCTTTCTTT. Full variable domain (missing parts from reference TRBV5-6 and TRBJ1-1): DAGVTQSPTHLIKTRGQQVTLRCSPKSGHDTVSWYQQALGQGPQFIFQYYEEEERQRGNFPDRFSGHQFPNYSSELNVNALLLGDSALYLCASSSVQTEAFFGQGTRLTVV.

CDR3 protein: CASSQRQGGQPQHF. The CDR3 DNA reads as TGCGCCAGCAGCCAAAGGCAGGGCGGTCAGCCCCAGCATTTT. The V gene is TRBV4-1, the J gene TRBJ1-5, with D perhaps matching TRBD1 (5 bases). Per germline, CDR1 MGHRA and CDR2 YSYEKL. The V end lost 2 bases, the J end lost 6 bases, and 11 bases lay between the germline ends. CDR3 length equals 14 residues.

This chain joins TRBV5-8 and TRBJ1-5; no clear D. The V end was cut by 2 bases, the J end by 3 bases, with 3 bases between. Germline CDR1 and CDR2: SGHTS and YDEGEE. The CDR3 is 12 amino acids. CDR3 DNA: TGTGCCAGCAGCTTATACAATCAGCCCCAGCATTTT. Translated, it gives CASSLYNQPQHF.

The rearrangement links TRBV2 to TRBJ1-2; maybe TRBD1 (5 bases). Germline V gene data show CDR1 as SNHLY and CDR2 as FYNNEI. The V and J ends lost 6 bases and 8 bases respectively, with 16 bases between them. This CDR3 region has 13 residues. CDR3 protein: CASRVRLGDGYTF. CDR3 nucleotide sequence: TGTGCCAGCAGAGTAAGGTTGGGGGACGGCTACACCTTC.

The V gene is TRBV5-1, the J gene TRBJ2-1; TRBD2 might be the D (8 bases). This CDR3 region has 16 residues. Germline CDR1 and CDR2: SGHRS and YFSETQ. V was shortened by 4 bases and J by 4 bases, with 18 bases between the two germline ends. The CDR3 DNA is TGCGCCAGCAGCCCGGGGGGGACAGAAACTTACAATGAGCAGTTCTTC. The encoded protein is CASSPGGTETYNEQFF.

The gene calls are TRBV2 and TRBJ2-7, with 7 bases lining up with TRBD2. The CDR3 loop spans 15 amino acids. Germline V lookup: CDR1 SNHLY, CDR2 FYNNEI. J gave up 0 bases and V 7 bases, and 9 bases lay outside the gene matches. For the CDR3, the DNA is TGTGCCAGCAACCGGGGAGGGAGCCTCTCCTACGAGCAGTACTTC. Residues: CASNRGGSLSYEQYF.

This clone showed up just once. The V and J genes are TRBV7-6 and TRBJ1-4; no firm D call. V lost 4 bases, J lost 8 bases, and 14 bases lay in between. Germline loops: CDR1 SGHVS, CDR2 FNYEAQ. The CDR3 sequence is 14 residues long. This CDR3 is CASSSPSGGEKLFF. The CDR3 DNA reads TGTGCCAGCAGCTCCCCTTCGGGCGGCGAAAAACTGTTTTTT.

This chain joins TRBV5-4 and TRBJ2-6; 11 bases map to TRBD2. The V gene end was trimmed by 0 bases and the J gene end by 0 bases; junction bases not matched to a gene: 2. Germline CDR1 SGHNT, CDR2 YYREEE (reference sequence). The CDR3 covers 18 residues. In DNA, the CDR3 is TGTGCCAGCAGCTTGGGACTAGCGGGGAACTCTGGGGCCAACGTCCTGACTTTC. This sequence encodes CASSLGLAGNSGANVLTF.

This CDR3 is CASSFHDRNNGYTF. The DNA for the CDR3 is TGTGCCAGCAGCTTTCATGACAGGAATAATGGCTACACCTTC. V gene TRBV11-1 combines with J gene TRBJ1-2; a weak D match, TRBD1 (6 bases). CDR3 length: 14 residues. Germline loops: CDR1 SGHAT, CDR2 FQDESV (reference sequence). V was cut by 3 bases and J by 6 bases, with 14 bases left in between.

The chain recombines TRBV6-5 with TRBJ1-2; tentative D call: TRBD1 (5 bases). V was cut by 6 bases and J by 4 bases, with 15 bases left in between. This CDR3 has 14 amino acids. Germline V gene data show CDR1 as MNHEY and CDR2 as SVGAGI. This CDR3 is CASRSGDGPYGYTF. The CDR3 DNA is TGTGCCAGCAGATCCGGGGACGGGCCCTATGGCTACACCTTC.

The rearrangement joins TRBV19 to TRBJ2-7; a weak D match, TRBD1 (6 bases). The germline CDR1 and CDR2 sequences are LNHDA and SQIVND (reference sequence). V was shortened by 8 bases and J by 1 base, with 12 bases between the two germline ends. The CDR3 is 13 amino acids. The CDR3 sequence is CASRRQGSYEQYF. As DNA, the CDR3 is TGTGCCAGTCGGCGGCAGGGGTCCTACGAGCAGTACTTC.